This TCR beta chain emerged from a study of shared clonotypes between healthy human individuals. The study ran the assay at deep level. The protocol was immunoSEQ multiplex PCR, while the TCRdb copy is restricted to in-frame clones and leaves out a portion. The table includes about 2.1 million clones, 93% detected once. Germline V CDR1 and CDR2: SNHLY, FYNNEI. The ends lost 7 bases at V and 2 bases at J; junction bases unmatched: 7. The CDR3 covers 15 residues. CD8 cells regarded as naive lacked CD45RO, were positively chosen for CCR7, and omitted terminally differentiated effector memory CD45RA+ cells. This clone was detected once.

Specimen: naive CD8+ T cells from PBMCs. The TCR sequence derives from a man younger than 30 in good health. Some clones in this sample may be carry-over from other donors' samples. The rearrangement uses TRBV2 and TRBJ2-7, with TRBD2 matching 11 bases. The DNA of the CDR3 is TGTGCCAGCAAAACTAGCGGGAGTCGCACCTACGAGCAGTACTTC. Translated, it gives CASKTSGSRTYEQYF. Based on the CDR3 plus reference TRBV2 and TRBJ2-7, the full variable domain is EPEVTQTPSHQVTQMGQEVILRCVPISNHLYFYWYRQILGQKVEFLVSFYNNEISEKSEIFDDQFSVERPDGSNFTLKIRSTKLEDSAMYFCASKTSGSRTYEQYFGPGTRLTVT.